This TCR beta chain was sequenced during a study of cytomegalovirus exposure and HLA in healthy donors. The study's findings and limits: One variant, a missense change in DCLRE1C, was linked in a later analysis to TCR beta V- and J-gene trimming. Whilst most TCR sequences proved rare, a subset of public TCRs occurred across many donors.

The PCR contained 60 Vbeta and 13 Jbeta primers. Generated by immunoSEQ multiplex PCR, the TCRdb table keeps only in-frame clones and is missing some. Of about 210,000 clones in the sample, 82% were seen once. CDR3 length equals 13 residues. The V end was cut by 11 bases, the J end by 2 bases, with 15 bases between. The germline V gene encodes CDR1 SNHLY and CDR2 FYNNEI. Concerning this clone: What it binds is unknown.

The receptor was derived from a man aged 35 to 55 in good health and CMV-seropositive. The sample consisted of PBMCs. The chain links TRBV2 to TRBJ2-5; D may be TRBD2 (6 bases). The CDR3: CAGGRSQQETQYF. The DNA for the CDR3 is TGTGCCGGAGGGAGGAGCCAACAAGAGACCCAGTACTTC.